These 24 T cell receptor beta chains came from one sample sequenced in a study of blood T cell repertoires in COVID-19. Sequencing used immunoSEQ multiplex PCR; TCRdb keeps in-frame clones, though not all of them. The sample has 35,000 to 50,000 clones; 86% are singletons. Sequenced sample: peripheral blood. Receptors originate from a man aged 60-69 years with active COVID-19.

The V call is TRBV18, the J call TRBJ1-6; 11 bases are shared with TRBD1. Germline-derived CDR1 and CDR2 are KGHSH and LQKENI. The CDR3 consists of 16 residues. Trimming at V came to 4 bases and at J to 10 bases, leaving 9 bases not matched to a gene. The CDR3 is CASSLRGQGVESPLHF. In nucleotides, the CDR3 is TGTGCCAGCTCACTTCGGGGACAGGGGGTTGAGTCACCCCTCCACTTT.

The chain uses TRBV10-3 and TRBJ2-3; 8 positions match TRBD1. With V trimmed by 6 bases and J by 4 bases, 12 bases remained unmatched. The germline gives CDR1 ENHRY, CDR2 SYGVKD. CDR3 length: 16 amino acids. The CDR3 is CAIRDTGGRVADTQYF. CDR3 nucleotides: TGTGCCATCAGGGATACAGGGGGTCGAGTCGCAGATACGCAGTATTTT.

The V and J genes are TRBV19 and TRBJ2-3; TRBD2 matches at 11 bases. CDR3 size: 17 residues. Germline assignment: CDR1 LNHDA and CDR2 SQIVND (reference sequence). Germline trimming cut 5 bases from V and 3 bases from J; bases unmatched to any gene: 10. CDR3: CASSSVSGRALTDTQYF. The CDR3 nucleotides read TGTGCCAGTAGTTCGGTTAGCGGGAGGGCCTTAACAGATACGCAGTATTTT.

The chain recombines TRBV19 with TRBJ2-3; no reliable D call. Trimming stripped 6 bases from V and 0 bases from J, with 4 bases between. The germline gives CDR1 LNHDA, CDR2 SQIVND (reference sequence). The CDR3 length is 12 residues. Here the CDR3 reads CASRASTDTQYF. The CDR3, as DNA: TGTGCCAGTAGGGCTAGCACAGATACGCAGTATTTT. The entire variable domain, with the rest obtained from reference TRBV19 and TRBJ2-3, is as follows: DGGITQSPKYLFRKEGQNVTLSCEQNLNHDAMYWYRQDPGQGLRLIYYSQIVNDFQKGDIAEGYSVSREKKESFPLTVTSAQKNPTAFYLCASRASTDTQYFGPGTRLTVL.

In nucleotides, the CDR3 is TGTGCCAGCAGCCCCCCGGGTAGCAGAAACACCGGGGAGCTGTTTTTT. Amino acid sequence: CASSPPGSRNTGELFF. The chain is built from TRBV7-3 and TRBJ2-2; D is ambiguous. V lost 5 bases and J lost 2, with 15 bases in between. The CDR3 length is 16 residues. The V gene's germline CDR1 is SGHTA and CDR2 FQGTGA.

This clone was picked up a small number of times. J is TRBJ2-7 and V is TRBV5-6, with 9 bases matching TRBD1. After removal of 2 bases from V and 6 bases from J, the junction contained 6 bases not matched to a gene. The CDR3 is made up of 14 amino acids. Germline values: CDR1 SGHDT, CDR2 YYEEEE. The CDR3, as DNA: TGTGCCAGCAGCTTCTCCGGGACAGGGATCGAGCAGTACTTC. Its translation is CASSFSGTGIEQYF.

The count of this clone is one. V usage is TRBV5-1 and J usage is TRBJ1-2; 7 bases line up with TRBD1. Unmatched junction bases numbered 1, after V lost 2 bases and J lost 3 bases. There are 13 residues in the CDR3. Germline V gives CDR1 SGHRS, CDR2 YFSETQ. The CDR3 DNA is TGCGCCAGCAGCTTCCAGGGGGACTATGGCTACACCTTC. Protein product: CASSFQGDYGYTF.

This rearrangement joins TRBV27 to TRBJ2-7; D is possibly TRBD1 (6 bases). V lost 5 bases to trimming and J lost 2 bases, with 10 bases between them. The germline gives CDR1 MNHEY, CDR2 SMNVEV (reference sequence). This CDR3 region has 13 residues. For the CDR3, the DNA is TGTGCCAGCAGTAGGGACACCGCCTACGAGCAGTACTTC. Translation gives CASSRDTAYEQYF.

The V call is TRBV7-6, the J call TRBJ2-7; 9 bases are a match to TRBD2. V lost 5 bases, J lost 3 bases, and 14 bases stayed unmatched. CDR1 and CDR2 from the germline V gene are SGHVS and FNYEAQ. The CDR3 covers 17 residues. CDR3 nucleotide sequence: TGTGCCAGCAGCGCCCCAGCGGGGGGCCCTGCTGACTACGAGCAGTACTTC. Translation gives CASSAPAGGPADYEQYF.

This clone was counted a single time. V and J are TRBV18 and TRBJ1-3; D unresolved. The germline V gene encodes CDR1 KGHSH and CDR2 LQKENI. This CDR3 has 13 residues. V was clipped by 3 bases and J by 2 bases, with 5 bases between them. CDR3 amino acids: CASSPEAGNTIYF. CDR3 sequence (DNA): TGTGCCAGCTCACCGGAGGCTGGAAACACCATATATTTT.

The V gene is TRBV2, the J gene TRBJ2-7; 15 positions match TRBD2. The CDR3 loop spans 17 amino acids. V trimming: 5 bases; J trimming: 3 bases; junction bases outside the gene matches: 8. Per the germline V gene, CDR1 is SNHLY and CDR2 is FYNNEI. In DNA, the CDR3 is TGTGCCAGCAGTCGTTGGACTAGCGGGAGGGGAAGCTACGAGCAGTACTTC. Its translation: CASSRWTSGRGSYEQYF.

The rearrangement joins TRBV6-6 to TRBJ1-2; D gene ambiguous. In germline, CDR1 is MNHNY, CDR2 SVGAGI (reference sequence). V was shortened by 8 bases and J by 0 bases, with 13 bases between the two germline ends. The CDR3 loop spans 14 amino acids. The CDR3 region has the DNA TGTGCCAGCTCGTGGGGAGGGTCTAACTATGGCTACACCTTC. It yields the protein CASSWGGSNYGYTF.

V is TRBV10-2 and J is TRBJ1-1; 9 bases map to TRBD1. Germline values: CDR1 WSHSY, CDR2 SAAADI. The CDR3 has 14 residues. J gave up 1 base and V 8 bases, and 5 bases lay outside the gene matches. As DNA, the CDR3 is TGCGCCAGCCGCGGACAGGGGAAGAACACTGAAGCTTTCTTT. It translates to CASRGQGKNTEAFF.

DNA of the CDR3: TGTGCCTGGAGTCCCAAATTCTACGAGCAGTACTTC. The encoded protein is CAWSPKFYEQYF. The chain links TRBV30 to TRBJ2-7; D is unclear. The germline gives CDR1 GTSNPN, CDR2 SVGIG (reference sequence). There are 12 residues in the CDR3. The V gene lost 2 bases and the J gene lost 3 bases, with 8 bases spanning the gap.

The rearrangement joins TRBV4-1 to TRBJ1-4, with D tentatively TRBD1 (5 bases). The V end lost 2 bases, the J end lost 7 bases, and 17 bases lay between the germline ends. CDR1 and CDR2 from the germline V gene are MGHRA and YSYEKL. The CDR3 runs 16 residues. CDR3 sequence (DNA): TGCGCCAGCAGCCAACCATTGAGAGGGAGGGGTGAAAAACTGTTTTTT. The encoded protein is CASSQPLRGRGEKLFF.

Written as DNA, the CDR3 is TGTGCCAGCTTCCCGATACACGGGGTGGACAATGAGCAGTTCTTC. This gives the protein CASFPIHGVDNEQFF. The chain joins TRBV6-4 to TRBJ2-1, with D tentatively TRBD2 (5 bases). Trimming pared 8 bases from V and 5 bases from J, leaving 19 bases between. Germline V gene lookup returns CDR1 MRHNA and CDR2 SNTAGT. This CDR3 is built from 15 residues.

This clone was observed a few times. The CDR3 protein is CASSLRQVDQPQHF. CDR3 DNA sequence: TGTGCCAGCAGTTTACGACAGGTTGATCAGCCCCAGCATTTT. The rearrangement links TRBV28 to TRBJ1-5; weak D call: TRBD1 (6 bases). The V gene's germline CDR1 is MDHEN and CDR2 SYDVKM. V lost 2 bases and J 5 bases, leaving 10 bases between the germline ends. The CDR3 contains 14 residues.

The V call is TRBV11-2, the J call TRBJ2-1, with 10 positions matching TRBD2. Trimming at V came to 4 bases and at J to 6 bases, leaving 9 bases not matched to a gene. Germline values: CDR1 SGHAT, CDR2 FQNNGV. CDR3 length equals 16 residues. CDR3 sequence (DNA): TGTGCCAGCAGCTCCTTAACGGCTAGCGGGAGCAATGAGCAGTTCTTC. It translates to CASSSLTASGSNEQFF.

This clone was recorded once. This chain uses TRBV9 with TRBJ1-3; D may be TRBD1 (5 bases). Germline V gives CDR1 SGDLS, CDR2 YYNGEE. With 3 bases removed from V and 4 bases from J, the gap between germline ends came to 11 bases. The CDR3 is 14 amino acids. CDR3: CASSAGVAGNTIYF. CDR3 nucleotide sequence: TGTGCCAGCAGCGCGGGGGTGGCCGGAAACACCATATATTTT.

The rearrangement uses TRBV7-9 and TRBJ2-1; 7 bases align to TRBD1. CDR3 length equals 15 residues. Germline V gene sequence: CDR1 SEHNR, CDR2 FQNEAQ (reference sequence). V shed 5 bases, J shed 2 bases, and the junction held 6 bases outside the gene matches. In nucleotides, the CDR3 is TGTGCCAGCAGCCCACAGGGGTCGCCCTACAATGAGCAGTTCTTC. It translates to CASSPQGSPYNEQFF.

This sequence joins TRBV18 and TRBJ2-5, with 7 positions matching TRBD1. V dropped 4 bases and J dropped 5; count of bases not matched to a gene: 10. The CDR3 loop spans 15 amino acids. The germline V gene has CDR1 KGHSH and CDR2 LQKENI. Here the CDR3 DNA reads TGTGCCAGCTCACTTTCGACAGGGCGGCGGGAGACCCAGTACTTC. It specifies CASSLSTGRRETQYF.

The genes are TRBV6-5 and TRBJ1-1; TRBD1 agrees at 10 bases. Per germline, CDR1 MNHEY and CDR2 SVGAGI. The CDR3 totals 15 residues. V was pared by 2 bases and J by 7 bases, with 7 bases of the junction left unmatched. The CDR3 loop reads CASSYPGQGFGEAFF. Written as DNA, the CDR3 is TGTGCCAGCAGTTACCCGGGACAGGGGTTCGGTGAAGCTTTCTTT.

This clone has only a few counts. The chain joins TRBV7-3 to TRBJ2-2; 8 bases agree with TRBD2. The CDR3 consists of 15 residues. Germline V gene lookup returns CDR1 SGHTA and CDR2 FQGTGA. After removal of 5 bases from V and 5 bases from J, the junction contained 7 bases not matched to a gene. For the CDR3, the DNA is TGTGCCAGCAGCCAAAGCGGGAGCGATACCGGGGAGCTGTTTTTT. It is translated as CASSQSGSDTGELFF.

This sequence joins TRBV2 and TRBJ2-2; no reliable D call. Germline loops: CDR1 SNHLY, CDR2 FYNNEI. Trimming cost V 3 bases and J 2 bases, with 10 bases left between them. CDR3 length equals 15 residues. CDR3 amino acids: CASSDEGDNTGELFF. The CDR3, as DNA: TGTGCCAGCAGTGACGAAGGAGACAACACCGGGGAGCTGTTTTTT.